The rows below give T cell receptor beta chains drawn from one sample of a study of T cells after yellow fever vaccination. TCRdb itself ran the 5' RACE reads through MiXCR, one entry per CDR3 protein. The sample holds hundreds of thousands of distinct CDR3 sequences, 7% to 10% seen once. Here the sequenced sample was PBMCs, taken 45 days after the first yellow fever vaccination. All receptors derive from a man between 18 and 29 years old who received the YFV17D yellow fever vaccine. Each CDR3 is given with its conserved first and last residue. Each record gives: clone size, J gene, D gene, V gene, CDR3 length, CDR3 protein, CDR3 DNA. D genes are given only for firm matches. Clone size, where shown, is once, few, many, or a class for clones that have expanded.

NA	TRBJ2-1	TRBD2	TRBV7-3	16	CASSQTSGNSYNEQFF	TGTGCCAGCAGCCAGACTAGCGGGAACTCCTACAATGAGCAGTTCTTC
many	TRBJ2-5	NA	TRBV7-2	15	CASSTSGTSGGTQYF	TGTGCCAGCAGCACCTCCGGGACATCTGGGGGGACCCAGTACTTC
many	TRBJ2-5	TRBD2	TRBV6-5	17	CASSYSSGLAGRETQYF	TGTGCCAGCAGTTACTCCTCGGGGCTAGCGGGGAGGGAGACCCAGTACTTC
NA	TRBJ1-5	NA	TRBV6-2/TRBV6-3	13	CASTPWVDQPQHF	TGTGCCAGCACCCCCTGGGTAGATCAGCCCCAGCATTTT
NA	TRBJ1-1	TRBD1	TRBV19	16	CASSSFPGQGTTEAFF	TGTGCCAGTAGTAGTTTCCCGGGACAGGGAACCACTGAAGCTTTCTTT
many	TRBJ1-1	NA	TRBV9	16	CASSEGLDTGKTEAFF	TGTGCCAGCAGCGAGGGGCTTGACACCGGAAAGACTGAAGCTTTCTTT
NA	TRBJ2-1	NA	TRBV2	15	CASEAIRDSYNEQFF	TGTGCCAGCGAGGCAATCCGGGACTCCTACAATGAGCAGTTCTTC
many	TRBJ2-2	NA	TRBV10-3	21	CAISESTPGQGALLYTGELFF	TGTGCCATCAGTGAGTCTACCCCGGGACAAGGAGCCCTTCTGTACACCGGGGAGCTGTTTTTT
NA	TRBJ2-7	TRBD2	TRBV10-3	15	CAIVAGGMGSYEQYF	TGTGCCATCGTCGCGGGGGGGATGGGCTCCTACGAGCAGTACTTC
NA	TRBJ2-7	NA	TRBV6-5	13	CASSWDGDYEQYF	TGTGCCAGCAGTTGGGACGGAGACTACGAGCAGTACTTC
few	TRBJ1-1	NA	TRBV29-1	12	CSVDDGNTEAFF	TGCAGCGTTGATGATGGGAACACTGAAGCTTTCTTT
few	TRBJ1-1	NA	TRBV2	15	CASLRELLMNTEAFF	TGTGCCAGCCTCCGGGAACTACTTATGAACACTGAAGCTTTCTTT
NA	TRBJ1-6	TRBD1	TRBV5-1	15	CASSQGTAINSPLHF	TGCGCCAGCAGCCAAGGGACAGCCATAAATTCACCCCTCCACTTT
NA	TRBJ2-7	NA	TRBV5-1	14	CASSWQNGENEQYF	TGCGCCAGCAGCTGGCAAAACGGGGAGAACGAGCAGTACTTC
many	TRBJ2-1	TRBD1	TRBV12-3/TRBV12-4	14	CASRRTGNYNEQFF	TGTGCCAGCAGACGGACAGGGAACTACAATGAGCAGTTCTTC
few	TRBJ2-6	TRBD1	TRBV4-2	19	CASSHRGGTGLSGANVLTF	TGTGCCAGCAGCCATCGGGGAGGGACAGGGCTCTCTGGGGCCAACGTCCTGACTTTC
many	TRBJ1-1	NA	TRBV5-1	16	CASSLVDGGRRAEAFF	TGCGCCAGCAGCTTGGTTGATGGGGGGCGCAGGGCTGAAGCTTTCTTT
many	TRBJ2-1	NA	TRBV7-8	16	CASSKNRVVSYNEQFF	TGTGCCAGCAGCAAGAACAGGGTCGTCTCCTACAATGAGCAGTTCTTC
NA	TRBJ1-2	NA	TRBV20-1	13	CSARINKNYGYTF	TGCAGTGCTAGAATCAACAAGAACTATGGCTACACCTTC
few	TRBJ2-7	TRBD1	TRBV7-6	15	CASSFGQGPTYEQYF	TGTGCCAGCAGCTTCGGACAGGGCCCCACCTACGAGCAGTACTTC
few	TRBJ2-1	TRBD2	TRBV27	13	CASSLTSGNEQFF	TGTGCCAGCAGTCTGACTAGCGGCAATGAGCAGTTCTTC
few	TRBJ2-7	TRBD2	TRBV20-1	14	CSARRLAGAYEQYF	TGCAGTGCTAGAAGGTTGGCGGGGGCCTACGAGCAGTACTTC
few	TRBJ1-6	NA	TRBV6-5	15	CASSYTSSYNSPLHF	TGTGCCAGCAGTTACACTAGCTCCTATAATTCACCCCTCCACTTT
few	TRBJ2-5	TRBD2	TRBV29-1	13	CSPVLGRGETQYF	TGCAGCCCAGTACTGGGGAGGGGAGAGACCCAGTACTTC
few	TRBJ2-7	NA	TRBV4-1	15	CASSQEPGILDEQYF	TGCGCCAGCAGCCAAGAGCCGGGAATCCTGGACGAGCAGTACTTC
NA	TRBJ2-3	NA	TRBV18	15	CASSRSPGGTDTQYF	TGTGCCAGCTCGCGTTCCCCGGGGGGCACAGATACGCAGTATTTT
few	TRBJ2-3	TRBD1	TRBV5-1	15	CASSLTGTGADTQYF	TGCGCCAGCAGCTTGACAGGGACAGGGGCAGATACGCAGTATTTT
few	TRBJ2-1	NA	TRBV5-4	15	CASRSRGGPHNEQFF	TGTGCCAGCAGATCCAGGGGGGGGCCGCACAATGAGCAGTTCTTC
few	TRBJ2-2	TRBD2	TRBV20-1	15	CSAKPSRGGTGELFF	TGCAGTGCTAAGCCCTCCCGCGGGGGTACCGGGGAGCTGTTTTTT
few	TRBJ1-2	NA	TRBV5-1	14	CASTPGKVDYGYTF	TGCGCCAGCACCCCGGGAAAGGTTGACTATGGCTACACCTTC
many	TRBJ1-6	NA	TRBV5-1	15	CASSSRRARNSPLHF	TGCGCCAGCAGCTCCCGCAGGGCCCGTAATTCACCCCTCCACTTT
NA	TRBJ1-4	NA	TRBV7-2	16	CASSPPVAGWSEKLFF	TGTGCCAGCAGCCCCCCTGTGGCAGGGTGGAGTGAAAAACTGTTTTTT
many	TRBJ1-1	TRBD1	TRBV5-1	15	CASSPTTGGLTEAFF	TGCGCCAGCAGCCCAACGACAGGGGGACTCACTGAAGCTTTCTTT
few	TRBJ2-7	NA	TRBV27	14	CASSLKGRSYEQYF	TGTGCCAGCAGTTTAAAGGGACGGTCCTACGAGCAGTACTTC
few	TRBJ2-7	NA	TRBV5-1	16	CASSRFGAETTYEQYF	TGCGCCAGCAGCCGATTCGGCGCGGAAACTACCTACGAGCAGTACTTC
NA	TRBJ2-7	TRBD1	TRBV7-2	14	CASAPGTANYEQYF	TGTGCCAGCGCTCCCGGGACAGCGAATTACGAGCAGTACTTC
many	TRBJ2-3	TRBD2	TRBV20-1	16	CSAPGTSGGVTDTQYF	TGCAGTGCTCCCGGGACTAGCGGGGGGGTCACAGATACGCAGTATTTT
few	TRBJ1-5	NA	TRBV5-8	14	CASSFGGVRQPQHF	TGTGCCAGCAGCTTTGGGGGGGTCCGACAGCCCCAGCATTTT
NA	TRBJ2-7	NA	TRBV5-4	13	CASSLEGVHEQYF	TGTGCCAGCAGCTTGGAAGGGGTCCACGAGCAGTACTTC
few	TRBJ2-3	NA	TRBV11-2	15	CASSLELTSTDTQYF	TGTGCCAGCAGCTTAGAGTTGACAAGCACAGATACGCAGTATTTT
few	TRBJ1-1	NA	TRBV5-1	14	CASSSGEMNTEAFF	TGCGCCAGCAGCTCGGGCGAAATGAACACTGAAGCTTTCTTT
NA	TRBJ1-2	NA	TRBV29-1	14	CSVEPRGPNYGYTF	TGCAGCGTTGAACCGCGGGGCCCTAACTATGGCTACACCTTC
few	TRBJ2-1	TRBD1	TRBV6-5	15	CASSYSPTGEYEQFF	TGTGCCAGCAGTTACTCTCCGACAGGGGAGTATGAGCAGTTCTTC
many	TRBJ2-5	NA	TRBV12-3/TRBV12-4	13	CASSLLIQETQYF	TGTGCCAGCAGTTTACTAATCCAAGAGACCCAGTACTTC
few	TRBJ1-2	NA	TRBV10-3	16	CAISESGGGTNYGYTF	TGTGCCATCAGTGAGTCCGGTGGGGGAACTAACTATGGCTACACCTTC
many	TRBJ1-2	NA	TRBV28	14	CASSSPGQDYGYTF	TGTGCCAGCAGTTCCCCGGGACAAGACTATGGCTACACCTTC
NA	TRBJ2-3	NA	TRBV7-9	16	CASSFLADFPLNTQYF	TGTGCCAGCAGCTTCTTAGCGGACTTCCCACTGAATACGCAGTATTTT